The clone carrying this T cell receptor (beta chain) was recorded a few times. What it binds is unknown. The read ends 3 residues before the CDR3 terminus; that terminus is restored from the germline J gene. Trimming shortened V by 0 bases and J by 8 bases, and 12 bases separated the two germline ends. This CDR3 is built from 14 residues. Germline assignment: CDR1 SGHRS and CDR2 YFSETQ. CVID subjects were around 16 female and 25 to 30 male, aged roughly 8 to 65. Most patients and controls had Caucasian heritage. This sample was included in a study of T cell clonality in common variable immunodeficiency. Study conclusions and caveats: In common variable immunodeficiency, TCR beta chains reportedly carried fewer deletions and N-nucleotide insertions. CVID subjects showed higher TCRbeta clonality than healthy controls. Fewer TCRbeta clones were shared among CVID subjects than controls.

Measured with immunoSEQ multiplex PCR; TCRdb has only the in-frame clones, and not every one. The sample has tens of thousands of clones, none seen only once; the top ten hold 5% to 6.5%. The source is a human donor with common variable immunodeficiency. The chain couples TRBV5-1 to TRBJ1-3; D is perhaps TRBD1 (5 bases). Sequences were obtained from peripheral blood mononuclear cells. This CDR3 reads CASSLAPGGDTIYF. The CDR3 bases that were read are TGCGCCAGCAGCTTGGCTCCAGGAGGGGACACC. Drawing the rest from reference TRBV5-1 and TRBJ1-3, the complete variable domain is KAGVTQTPRYLIKTRGQQVTLSCSPISGHRSVSWYQQTPGQGLQFLFEYFSETQRNKGNFPGRFSGRQFSNSRSEMNVSTLELGDSALYLCASSLAPGGDTIYFGEGSWLTVV.